The present T cell receptor (beta chain) was sequenced within a study of T cell responses to AZD1222 COVID-19 vaccine. This clone was detected a few times. Repertoires were generated with immunoSEQ multiplex PCR, while TCRdb's copy carries only in-frame clones and drops some. The table has 130,000 to 150,000 clones, around nine tenths seen once. Trimming at V came to 0 bases and at J to 4 bases, leaving 4 bases not matched to a gene. The germline CDR1 and CDR2 sequences are SGDLS and YYNGEE. This CDR3 comprises 16 residues. The sample in question was peripheral blood, obtained on day 0 of MenACWY control vaccination. The receptor was isolated from an adult in good health. The V gene is TRBV9, the J gene TRBJ1-3; TRBD1 agrees at 10 bases. The CDR3 DNA follows: TGTGCCAGCAGCGTAGGGGACAGGGGAGGAGGAAACACCATATATTTT. Translating it yields CASSVGDRGGGNTIYF.